The 6 T cell receptor beta chains presented below share a single source sample, sequenced in a study of blood T cell repertoires in COVID-19. Repertoires were generated with immunoSEQ multiplex PCR, while TCRdb's copy carries only in-frame clones and drops some. The sample lists some 250,000 clones, roughly 82% seen once, with more than 9% in the top ten. Sequenced: peripheral blood. The receptors come from an elderly man with acute or convalescent COVID-19.

The gene calls are TRBV18 and TRBJ2-5, with D possibly matching TRBD1 (6 bases). The CDR3 length is 13 residues. Germline lookup yields CDR1 KGHSH and CDR2 LQKENI. Trimming cost V 10 bases and J 4 bases, with 16 bases left between them. CDR3 amino acids: CATQDSTPETQYF. The CDR3 DNA is TGTGCCACTCAGGACAGCACTCCAGAGACCCAGTACTTC.

J is TRBJ1-6 and V is TRBV6-5, with 9 bases fitting TRBD1. Germline CDR1 and CDR2: MNHEY and SVGAGI. The V and J ends lost 6 bases and 7 bases, in that order; junction bases with no gene match: 1. CDR3 length: 13 residues. In nucleotides, the CDR3 is TGTGCCAGCAGACAGGGGGCGAATTCACCCCTCCACTTT. Translating gives CASRQGANSPLHF.

This chain joins TRBV29-1 and TRBJ1-1; D is undetermined. The length of the CDR3 is 13 residues. CDR1 and CDR2 from the germline V gene are SQVTM and ANQGSEA. The germline V and J ends were trimmed by 4 bases and 1 base, with 10 bases remaining between them. CDR3 nucleotides: TGCAGCGTTGTGGTACTGAGGAACACTGAAGCTTTCTTT. Protein product: CSVVVLRNTEAFF. Full variable domain (outside the CDR3, taken from reference TRBV29-1 and TRBJ1-1): SAVISQKPSRDICQRGTSLTIQCQVDSQVTMMFWYRQQPGQSLTLIATANQGSEATYESGFVIDKFPISRPNLTFSTLTVSNMSPEDSSIYLCSVVVLRNTEAFFGQGTRLTVV.

The V gene is TRBV4-2, the J gene TRBJ1-4; D is uncertain. The CDR3 is made up of 12 amino acids. V was trimmed by 4 bases and J by 6 bases, leaving 6 bases between them. Germline-derived CDR1 and CDR2 are LGHNA and YNFKEQ. CDR3 coding DNA: TGTGCCAGCAGCCGTTCGGATGAAAAACTGTTTTTT. As protein: CASSRSDEKLFF.

This chain uses TRBV6-1 with TRBJ1-5; 9 bases align to TRBD1. Trimming at V came to 6 bases and at J to 3 bases, leaving 6 bases not matched to a gene. CDR1 MNHNS and CDR2 SASEGT come from the germline V gene. CDR3 length: 15 amino acids. CDR3 sequence reads: CASSQQGALNQPQHF. As DNA, the CDR3 is TGTGCCAGCAGCCAACAGGGGGCTCTCAATCAGCCCCAGCATTTT.

The sample holds a few counts of this clone. The CDR3 region has the DNA TGTGCCAGTAGTACTCCGGGATTAGGGCACAATGAGCAGTTCTTC. As protein: CASSTPGLGHNEQFF. This chain joins TRBV19 and TRBJ2-1; possible D gene TRBD2, 5 bases. The germline CDR1 and CDR2 sequences are LNHDA and SQIVND (reference sequence). The CDR3 is made up of 15 amino acids. With 4 bases removed from V and 5 bases from J, the gap between germline ends came to 15 bases.